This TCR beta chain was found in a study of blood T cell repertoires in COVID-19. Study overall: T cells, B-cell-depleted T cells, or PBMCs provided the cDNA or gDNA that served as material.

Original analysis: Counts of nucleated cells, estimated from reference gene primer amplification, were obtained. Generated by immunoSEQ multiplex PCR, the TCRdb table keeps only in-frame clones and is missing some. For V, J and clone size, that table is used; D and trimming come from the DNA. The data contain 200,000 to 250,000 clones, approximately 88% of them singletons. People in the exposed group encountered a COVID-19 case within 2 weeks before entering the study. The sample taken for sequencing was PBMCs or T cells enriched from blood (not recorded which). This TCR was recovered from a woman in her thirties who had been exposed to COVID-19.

CDR3 DNA: TGTGCCAGCAGTCAACAGGGGCCGGGCGAGCAGTACTTC. Its protein is CASSQQGPGEQYF. J is TRBJ2-7 and V is TRBV11-2, with 7 bases that match TRBD1. Germline V CDR1 and CDR2: SGHAT, FQNNGV. This CDR3 spans 13 amino acids. Trimming at V came to 6 bases and at J to 6 bases, leaving 8 bases not matched to a gene.